These 21 T cell receptor beta chains came from one sample sequenced in a study of identical twins. TCRdb analysed the 5' RACE reads with MiXCR anew, one entry per CDR3 protein. This table holds 250,000 or so distinct CDR3 sequences, about 8% found once. In addition, the sample was reused for a study of yellow fever vaccine responses in identical twins.

The sequencing sample was made of CD8+ T cells sorted from blood. These receptors all stem from a woman under 30 in good health.

The rearrangement joins TRBV2 to TRBJ2-5, with TRBD2 identical over 7 bases. The germline V gene encodes CDR1 SNHLY and CDR2 FYNNEI. V gave up 1 base and J gave up 1 base; unmatched junction bases: 3. There are 15 residues in the CDR3. CDR3 amino acids: CASSEGLAAQETQYF. The CDR3, as DNA: TGTGCCAGCAGTGAAGGCCTAGCGGCCCAAGAGACCCAGTACTTC.

The gene calls are TRBV6-2 or TRBV6-3 and TRBJ2-7, with TRBD2 matching 8 bases. The CDR3 has 19 amino acids. Germline V gene data show CDR1 as MNHEY and CDR2 as SVGEGT. The ends lost 2 bases at V and 2 bases at J; junction bases unmatched: 17. The CDR3 here is CASSYANPVVLAVTYEQYF. For the CDR3, the DNA is TGTGCCAGCAGTTACGCCAATCCGGTCGTACTAGCGGTGACCTACGAGCAGTACTTC.

This clonotype has ten or more counts. V gene TRBV4-3 combines with J gene TRBJ2-1, with 7 bases that match TRBD2. CDR1 is LGHNA and CDR2 is YSLEER in the germline V gene. J gave up 2 bases and V 4 bases, and 5 bases lay outside the gene matches. The CDR3 consists of 15 residues. CDR3 in amino acids: CASSRVAGAYNEQFF. The CDR3 DNA is TGCGCCAGCAGCCGCGTCGCGGGAGCCTACAATGAGCAGTTCTTC.

This chain uses TRBV4-1 with TRBJ2-1; 7 bases line up with TRBD2. Trimming cost V 6 bases and J 8 bases; bases outside gene matches: 4. CDR3 length: 12 amino acids. Germline assignment: CDR1 MGHRA and CDR2 YSYEKL. CDR3 loop: CASSERGDEQFF. The CDR3 DNA sequence: TGCGCCAGCAGTGAACGGGGGGATGAGCAGTTCTTC.

This clonotype was observed at least ten times. The chain is built from TRBV20-1 and TRBJ2-1; 12 nucleotides align to TRBD2. CDR1 and CDR2 (germline): DFQATT, SNEGSKA (reference sequence). The V gene end was trimmed by 2 bases and the J gene end by 7 bases; junction bases not matched to a gene: 9. The length of the CDR3 is 16 residues. CDR3 DNA sequence: TGCAGTGCTAGACCTAGCGGGGGGGCCTTTCCAAATGAGCAGTTCTTC. Amino acid sequence: CSARPSGGAFPNEQFF.

This clonotype was observed a few times. The chain's CDR3 is CASSFTDRGTFTDTQYF. The CDR3 DNA sequence: TGCGCCAGCAGCTTTACAGACCGGGGGACATTCACAGATACGCAGTATTTT. The V gene is TRBV5-1, the J gene TRBJ2-3; D tentatively reads TRBD1 or TRBD2 (6 bases each). Germline lookup yields CDR1 SGHRS and CDR2 YFSETQ. V was trimmed by 2 bases and J by 2 bases, leaving 18 bases between them. The CDR3 is made up of 17 amino acids.

This clonotype was counted a few times. The chain carries TRBV4-2 and TRBJ2-1, with D perhaps matching TRBD1 or TRBD2 (5 bases each). The germline CDR1 and CDR2 sequences are LGHNA and YNFKEQ. Trimming cost V 3 bases and J 6 bases, with 15 bases left between them. The CDR3 extends over 15 amino acids. CDR3 in amino acids: CASSHPGPLGNEQFF. The CDR3 DNA reads TGTGCCAGCAGCCATCCGGGACCCCTGGGCAATGAGCAGTTCTTC.

The rearrangement joins TRBV12-3 or TRBV12-4 to TRBJ2-7; TRBD1 aligns across 7 bases. With 2 bases clipped from V and 2 bases from J, the junction kept 3 bases outside the gene matches. The CDR3 spans 14 residues. The CDR3 region has the DNA TGTGCCAGCAGTTTAAACGACAGGGCCTACGAGCAGTACTTC. It codes for CASSLNDRAYEQYF.

In its sample, this clonotype was seen a few times. The V gene is TRBV6-1, the J gene TRBJ1-1, with TRBD1 matching over 7 bases. V was pared by 5 bases and J by 1 base, with 4 bases of the junction left unmatched. CDR1 is MNHNS, CDR2 SASEGT, per germline. The CDR3 runs 14 residues. Here the CDR3 reads CASSKEGANTEAFF. The CDR3 nucleotides read TGTGCCAGCAGTAAAGAGGGGGCGAACACTGAAGCTTTCTTT.

This clonotype appeared many times. The gene calls are TRBV6-5 and TRBJ1-1; D perhaps matches TRBD1 (6 bases). The CDR3 totals 12 residues. Germline V gene data show CDR1 as MNHEY and CDR2 as SVGAGI. V lost 6 bases and J lost 8, with 13 bases in between. As DNA, the CDR3 is TGTGCCAGCAGATCGACCGGGACAGAAGCTTTCTTT. Protein product: CASRSTGTEAFF.

This clonotype has ten or more counts. V is TRBV10-3 and J is TRBJ2-6; no clear D gene. Germline V gives CDR1 ENHRY, CDR2 SYGVKD. This CDR3 is 16 amino acids long. Trimming removed 3 bases at V and 0 bases at J, with 9 bases between. CDR3 nucleotides: TGTGCCATCAGTGAACCCGGCCACTCTGGGGCCAACGTCCTGACTTTC. Amino acids: CAISEPGHSGANVLTF.

This clonotype was seen repeatedly, ten times or more. The chain combines TRBV13 with TRBJ2-7; no clear D gene. CDR1 and CDR2 (germline): PRHDT, FYEKMQ (reference sequence). V dropped 2 bases and J dropped 0 bases, with 5 bases sitting between them. The CDR3 totals 13 residues. The CDR3 is CASSLPDSYEQYF. Here the CDR3 DNA reads TGTGCCAGCAGCTTACCAGACTCCTACGAGCAGTACTTC.

This clonotype has a handful of counts. This chain links TRBV20-1 with TRBJ2-2; D may be TRBD1 or TRBD2 (5 bases each). Trimming took off 5 bases at V and 8 bases at J, with 12 bases between the two ends. This CDR3 is 12 amino acids long. In germline, CDR1 is DFQATT, CDR2 SNEGSKA (reference sequence). The CDR3 sequence is CSALTEGGELFF. CDR3 coding DNA: TGCAGTGCTCTTACCGAGGGGGGGGAGCTGTTTTTT.

The chain has TRBV15 and TRBJ1-6, with no clear D. Germline V lookup: CDR1 LNHNV, CDR2 YYDKDF (reference sequence). This CDR3 spans 16 amino acids. The ends were cut back, 0 bases at V and 10 bases at J, with 16 bases in the middle. The CDR3 loop reads CATSRDLGLDGSPLHF. CDR3 DNA sequence: TGTGCCACCAGCAGAGATTTGGGCCTAGACGGATCACCCCTCCACTTT.

The chain is built from TRBV20-1 and TRBJ2-7; TRBD2 might be the D (5 bases). There are 14 residues in the CDR3. Trimming shortened V by 4 bases and J by 6 bases, and 19 bases separated the two germline ends. Per the germline V gene, CDR1 is DFQATT and CDR2 is SNEGSKA (reference sequence). CDR3 DNA: TGCAGTGCTATGGCCGTGGAGGCCGCTTTCGAGCAGTACTTC. Translated, it gives CSAMAVEAAFEQYF.

This rearrangement joins TRBV6-1 to TRBJ1-2, with 8 bases aligning to TRBD1. The CDR3 spans 13 residues. Germline-derived CDR1 and CDR2 are MNHNS and SASEGT. V lost 6 bases, J lost 4 bases, and 4 bases stayed unmatched. CDR3: CASRPGTGYGYTF. The DNA of the CDR3 is TGTGCCAGCAGGCCCGGGACAGGCTATGGCTACACCTTC.

For this clonotype: A much larger clonotype is one base distant, so this may be a read error. This chain links TRBV6-2 or TRBV6-3 with TRBJ2-1; no clear D gene. V lost 5 bases, J lost 4 bases, and 12 bases lay in between. Germline assignment: CDR1 MNHEY and CDR2 SVGEGT. The CDR3 contains 14 residues. As DNA, the CDR3 is TGTGCCAGCAGTCCCTACAGCAGTTACAATGAGCAGTTCTTC. Protein product: CASSPYSSYNEQFF.

This clonotype has more than one count but fewer than ten. This chain links TRBV29-1 with TRBJ1-1, with 8 positions matching TRBD1. This CDR3 spans 13 amino acids. The germline V gene has CDR1 SQVTM and CDR2 ANQGSEA. J gave up 4 bases and V 0 bases, and 1 base lay outside the gene matches. This CDR3 is CSVEEQGGTEAFF. The DNA of the CDR3 is TGCAGCGTTGAAGAACAGGGGGGCACTGAAGCTTTCTTT.

V usage is TRBV25-1 and J usage is TRBJ2-3, with TRBD2 as a possible D gene (5 bases). The germline CDR1 and CDR2 sequences are MGHDK and SYGVNS. The CDR3 spans 19 residues. V was shortened by 4 bases and J by 1 base, with 24 bases between the two germline ends. CDR3 in DNA: TGTGCCAGCAGTGGTCGGGGATCCGGGCCCCGACGGGGCACAGATACGCAGTATTTT. Amino acid sequence: CASSGRGSGPRRGTDTQYF.

CDR3 in DNA: TGTGCCAGCAGTGAATATAGTAGAGGCACAGATACGCAGTATTTT. Its protein is CASSEYSRGTDTQYF. V usage is TRBV6-1 and J usage is TRBJ2-3; D not certain. The CDR3 totals 15 residues. The germline V and J ends were trimmed by 2 bases and 1 base, with 10 bases remaining between them. Germline CDR1 and CDR2: MNHNS and SASEGT.

A few counts support this clonotype. The chain recombines TRBV2 with TRBJ2-1, with D unclear. The V and J ends lost 3 bases and 8 bases respectively, with 14 bases between them. This CDR3 is built from 14 residues. CDR1 is SNHLY, CDR2 FYNNEI, per germline. The CDR3 protein is CASSDYLRVHEQFF. CDR3 nucleotides: TGTGCCAGCAGTGATTACCTTAGGGTTCATGAGCAGTTCTTC.